This T cell receptor beta chain originates from a study of siplizumab effects on memory and regulatory T cells. Trimming cost V 4 bases and J 7 bases, with 8 bases left between them. This CDR3 contains 12 residues. The germline V gene has CDR1 SGHDT and CDR2 YYEEEE. Generated by immunoSEQ multiplex PCR, the TCRdb table keeps only in-frame clones and is missing some. The table has nearly 85,000 clones, 85% to 95% seen once. Study-level points and caveats: Alloreactive sequences traceable to unstimulated CD4+ memory cells were significantly reduced by siplizumab. Siplizumab gave mappable alloreactive CD4+ clones an average Treg-derived fraction of under 70%, against around 25% in controls. Both greater diversity than memory cells and a major contribution to the alloresponse seemed to characterize naive T cells.

Points on this clone: Its specificity is not known.

The V and J genes are TRBV5-6 and TRBJ2-2; no definite D call. The sequence was collected from a human donor in good health. The sample comprised CD8+ T cells sorted from blood. CDR3 bases: TGTGCCAGCAGCATTAATCGCGGGGAGCTGTTTTTT. Encoded protein: CASSINRGELFF.